The 27 T cell receptor beta chains below all came from one sample that was sequenced in a study of blood T cell repertoires in COVID-19. Only in-frame clones appear in the TCRdb table, and some are missing; sequencing was by immunoSEQ multiplex PCR. Of 330,000 or so clones in the sample, over 80% were seen once. Sequencing was performed on peripheral blood. The receptors were gathered from a man younger than 40 with COVID-19, enrolled during active disease.

The chain combines TRBV7-2 with TRBJ1-1; 7 bases map to TRBD1. The CDR3 contains 13 residues. Losses at the gene ends were 4 bases for V and 12 bases for J; bases not matched to a gene: 11. From germline, CDR1 is SGHTA and CDR2 FQGNSA. In DNA, the CDR3 is TGTGCCAGCAGCTCGACGTGGGGACAGACGCCTTTCTTT. Its protein is CASSSTWGQTPFF.

The chain is built from TRBV27 and TRBJ1-2, with D tentatively TRBD1 (6 bases). Germline CDR1 MNHEY, CDR2 SMNVEV (reference sequence). The CDR3 runs to 11 residues. The germline V and J ends were trimmed by 8 bases and 4 bases, with 8 bases remaining between them. The CDR3 is CASWTAYGYTF. For the CDR3, the DNA is TGTGCCAGCTGGACAGCCTATGGCTACACCTTC.

The chain joins TRBV19 to TRBJ2-5; D call uncertain. V was pared by 4 bases and J by 5 bases, with 8 bases between. The CDR3 sequence is 12 residues long. The germline CDR1 and CDR2 sequences are LNHDA and SQIVND (reference sequence). CDR3 region: CASSSNEETQYF. The CDR3 coding sequence is TGTGCCAGTAGTAGTAACGAGGAGACCCAGTACTTC.

The V and J genes are TRBV27 and TRBJ2-7; the match to TRBD1 covers 7 bases. Germline values: CDR1 MNHEY, CDR2 SMNVEV (reference sequence). Trimming took 8 bases from V and 6 from J; bases not matched to a gene: 13. The CDR3 extends over 14 amino acids. The chain's CDR3 is CASQVEGAAFEQYF. CDR3 DNA sequence: TGTGCCAGCCAGGTAGAGGGGGCAGCTTTCGAGCAGTACTTC.

The V and J genes are TRBV19 and TRBJ2-5; 9 bases line up with TRBD1. The CDR3 has 16 residues. Germline CDR1 and CDR2: LNHDA and SQIVND (reference sequence). With 3 bases clipped from V and 1 base from J, the junction kept 6 bases outside the gene matches. The CDR3 nucleotides are TGTGCCAGTAGTATCTCAGCACAGGGGGCCCAAGAGACCCAGTACTTC. Translating gives CASSISAQGAQETQYF.

Written as DNA, the CDR3 is TGTGCCAGCAGCTTAACTGGGACCGGACAGGGGTACAGAAACACCATATATTTT. This sequence encodes CASSLTGTGQGYRNTIYF. The genes are TRBV7-3 and TRBJ1-3; 9 bases line up with TRBD1. The CDR3 covers 18 residues. The ends lost 0 bases at V and 5 bases at J; junction bases unmatched: 11. CDR1 and CDR2 from the germline V gene are SGHTA and FQGTGA.

Points on this clone: Distinct nucleotide sequences in the sample also encode this CDR3. This chain connects TRBV5-1 to TRBJ2-2, with 7 bases identical to TRBD1. The CDR3 spans 15 residues. Losses at the gene ends were 4 bases for V and 1 base for J; bases not matched to a gene: 4. The germline gives CDR1 SGHRS, CDR2 YFSETQ. This CDR3 reads CASSLRDRNTGELFF. DNA for the CDR3: TGCGCCAGCAGCCTTCGGGACAGGAACACCGGGGAGCTGTTTTTT.

V and J are TRBV28 and TRBJ2-4; the match to TRBD2 covers 7 bases. The CDR3 totals 13 residues. CDR1 is MDHEN and CDR2 is SYDVKM in the germline V gene. After removal of 3 bases from V and 8 bases from J, the junction contained 4 bases not matched to a gene. For the CDR3, the DNA is TGTGCCAGCAGTTTTGGGGGGAGGGACATTCAGTACTTC. It is translated as CASSFGGRDIQYF.

The chain recombines TRBV28 with TRBJ2-2; the match to TRBD2 covers 10 bases. The CDR3 is made up of 15 amino acids. The germline V gene has CDR1 MDHEN and CDR2 SYDVKM. The junction had 5 bases not matched to a gene; V was cut back by 6 bases and J by 4 bases. CDR3 nucleotides: TGTGCCAGCAGCCCCGGGACTAGCGCCACCGGGGAGCTGTTTTTT. It specifies CASSPGTSATGELFF.

The chain links TRBV2 to TRBJ1-3; weak D call: TRBD1 (5 bases). Germline CDR1 reads SNHLY; CDR2 reads FYNNEI. Trimming pared 7 bases from V and 6 bases from J, leaving 13 bases between. The CDR3 length is 13 residues. CDR3 residues: CASNRQITNTIYF. CDR3 sequence (DNA): TGTGCCAGCAACCGACAGATAACAAACACCATATATTTT.

The chain has TRBV7-2 and TRBJ2-1; no clear D gene. Germline V gene data show CDR1 as SGHTA and CDR2 as FQGNSA. This CDR3 region has 17 residues. V gave up 0 bases and J gave up 1 base, with 13 bases separating them. For the CDR3, the DNA is TGTGCCAGCAGCTTAGCGCGCACCGTCGTTTCCTACAATGAGCAGTTCTTC. Its translation: CASSLARTVVSYNEQFF.

This clone was seen just once. The J gene is TRBJ2-1, the V gene TRBV10-3; TRBD2 matches 16 bases. This CDR3 comprises 18 residues. Germline CDR1 is ENHRY and CDR2 is SYGVKD. The V gene end was trimmed by 6 bases and the J gene end by 2 bases; junction bases not matched to a gene: 7. This CDR3 reads CAIRGLAGGPGTYNEQFF. The CDR3 nucleotides are TGTGCCATCAGGGGACTAGCGGGGGGGCCGGGCACCTACAATGAGCAGTTCTTC.

CDR3 sequence: CASSVIGTLGNTIYF. CDR3 in DNA: TGTGCCAGCAGCGTTATCGGGACATTGGGAAACACCATATATTTT. The chain is built from TRBV9 and TRBJ1-3; D possibly corresponds to TRBD1 (6 bases). V gave up 2 bases and J gave up 4 bases, with 13 bases separating them. CDR1 SGDLS and CDR2 YYNGEE come from the germline V gene. The CDR3 sequence is 15 residues long.

The chain links TRBV7-2 to TRBJ2-2; D call uncertain. The V end was cut by 5 bases, the J end by 4 bases, with 11 bases between. The CDR3 length is 14 residues. Germline CDR1 reads SGHTA; CDR2 reads FQGNSA. The CDR3 protein is CASSPGRFTGELFF. The CDR3 DNA reads TGTGCCAGCAGCCCGGGTAGATTCACCGGGGAGCTGTTTTTT.

V is TRBV4-3 and J is TRBJ2-7; perhaps TRBD2 as D (6 bases). Germline loops: CDR1 LGHNA, CDR2 YSLEER. The CDR3 sequence is 16 residues long. Trimming cost V 7 bases and J 4 bases, with 23 bases left between them. CDR3 coding DNA: TGCGCCAGCATTAGGCGGGGAAAAAAACTTCTGTACGAGCAGTACTTC. As protein: CASIRRGKKLLYEQYF.

This clone was seen a handful of times. The J gene is TRBJ1-4, the V gene TRBV5-5; D not resolved. In germline, CDR1 is SGHKS, CDR2 YYEKEE (reference sequence). This CDR3 region has 16 residues. Trimming took 4 bases from V and 0 from J, leaving 13 bases between them. CDR3 DNA sequence: TGTGCCAGCAGCCCCGCAGTCATGACAACTAATGAAAAACTGTTTTTT. As protein: CASSPAVMTTNEKLFF.

This clone occurred once. The chain employs TRBV7-2 and TRBJ2-1, with 8 bases fitting TRBD2. The junction had 9 bases not matched to a gene; V was cut back by 2 bases and J by 6 bases. CDR1 SGHTA and CDR2 FQGNSA come from the germline V gene. The CDR3 is 16 residues long. CDR3 residues: CASSLSGSSGANEQFF. Here the CDR3 DNA reads TGTGCCAGCAGCTTATCAGGGAGTAGCGGGGCCAATGAGCAGTTCTTC.

The V gene is TRBV15, the J gene TRBJ2-1; the match to TRBD2 covers 10 bases. With V trimmed by 0 bases and J by 5 bases, 10 bases remained unmatched. The CDR3 covers 18 residues. CDR1 and CDR2 from the germline V gene are LNHNV and YYDKDF (reference sequence). The CDR3 region is CATSRDLGAGGAHNEQFF. CDR3 coding DNA: TGTGCCACCAGCAGAGATCTCGGAGCGGGGGGGGCCCACAATGAGCAGTTCTTC.

This chain links TRBV5-4 with TRBJ1-4; D not certain. The ends were cut back, 4 bases at V and 8 bases at J, with 18 bases in the middle. Germline CDR1 is SGHNT and CDR2 is YYREEE (reference sequence). This CDR3 is built from 15 residues. CDR3 bases: TGTGCCAGCAGCGACTCCGGGAGAAGTGAGGAAAAACTGTTTTTT. Amino acids: CASSDSGRSEEKLFF.

This clone has just one count. V usage is TRBV5-6 and J usage is TRBJ1-1; D remains unclear. V was pared by 0 bases and J by 4 bases, with 4 bases between. CDR1 and CDR2 (germline): SGHDT, YYEEEE. This CDR3 is 12 amino acids long. CDR3 nucleotides: TGTGCCAGCAGCTTGGCGGTCACTGAAGCTTTCTTT. Encoded protein: CASSLAVTEAFF.

V and J are TRBV9 and TRBJ2-1, with 13 bases identical to TRBD2. V was clipped by 3 bases and J by 0 bases; unmatched bases: 9. Germline V CDR1 and CDR2: SGDLS, YYNGEE. The CDR3 is made up of 19 amino acids. The CDR3 loop reads CASSAGGTSGKSSYNEQFF. For the CDR3, the DNA is TGTGCCAGCAGCGCCGGGGGGACTAGCGGGAAGAGCTCCTACAATGAGCAGTTCTTC.

CDR3 in DNA: TGTGCCAGCAGCCTTCGAGTGGGAGCGGAGACCCCCTACGAGCAGTACTTC. As protein: CASSLRVGAETPYEQYF. This chain uses TRBV28 with TRBJ2-7, with a weak D call TRBD2 (5 bases). Germline assignment: CDR1 MDHEN and CDR2 SYDVKM. This CDR3 comprises 17 residues. Trimming took 6 bases from V and 2 from J, leaving 23 bases between them. Complete variable domain (other parts from reference TRBV28 and TRBJ2-7): DVKVTQSSRYLVKRTGEKVFLECVQDMDHENMFWYRQDPGLGLRLIYFSYDVKMKEKGDIPEGYSVSREKKERFSLILESASTNQTSMYLCASSLRVGAETPYEQYFGPGTRLTVT.

This rearrangement joins TRBV28 to TRBJ2-7, with D tentatively TRBD1 (6 bases). CDR3 length equals 13 residues. Per germline, CDR1 MDHEN and CDR2 SYDVKM. Deletions cut 6 bases from V and 1 base from J, with 10 bases between. DNA of the CDR3: TGTGCCAGCAGAACAGGGATTTCCTACGAGCAGTACTTC. Residues: CASRTGISYEQYF.

The chain joins TRBV28 to TRBJ1-5; 9 nucleotides align to TRBD1. V dropped 9 bases and J dropped 6; count of bases not matched to a gene: 9. CDR1 and CDR2 from the germline V gene are MDHEN and SYDVKM. This CDR3 is 14 amino acids long. Here the CDR3 reads CASTTGGVRQPQHF. In DNA, the CDR3 is TGTGCCAGTACGACAGGGGGGGTCCGTCAGCCCCAGCATTTT.

Concerning this clone itself: This specimen includes other DNA sequences encoding the same CDR3. The chain joins TRBV6-5 to TRBJ2-3; D ambiguous. The CDR3 loop spans 14 amino acids. Germline V gene lookup returns CDR1 MNHEY and CDR2 SVGAGI. The V gene lost 0 bases and the J gene lost 2 bases, with 6 bases spanning the gap. The CDR3 protein is CASSYSLSTDTQYF. The CDR3, as DNA: TGTGCCAGCAGTTACTCGCTATCCACAGATACGCAGTATTTT.

This clone showed up just once. This chain joins TRBV29-1 and TRBJ1-5; D may be TRBD1 (5 bases). The germline gives CDR1 SQVTM, CDR2 ANQGSEA. The length of the CDR3 is 15 residues. The V gene lost 0 bases and the J gene lost 4 bases, with 13 bases spanning the gap. The CDR3 region is CSVEDPRDENQPQHF. CDR3 DNA sequence: TGCAGCGTTGAAGATCCCAGGGATGAGAATCAGCCCCAGCATTTT. Filled out from reference TRBV29-1 and TRBJ1-5, the complete variable domain reads SAVISQKPSRDICQRGTSLTIQCQVDSQVTMMFWYRQQPGQSLTLIATANQGSEATYESGFVIDKFPISRPNLTFSTLTVSNMSPEDSSIYLCSVEDPRDENQPQHFGDGTRLSIL.

The chain joins TRBV3-1 (or the pseudogene TRBV3-2) to TRBJ2-1; the match to TRBD1 covers 7 bases. With V trimmed by 4 bases and J by 3 bases, 6 bases remained unmatched. Per germline, CDR1 LGHDT and CDR2 YNNKEL (reference sequence). The CDR3 loop spans 15 amino acids. The CDR3: CASSLTGTHYNEQFF. In DNA, the CDR3 is TGTGCCAGCAGCCTGACAGGGACGCACTACAATGAGCAGTTCTTC.